This T cell receptor beta chain was sequenced during a study of blood T cells in healthy people across ages. At least 5.5 micrograms of total RNA were extracted per sample. PCR was performed a second time for about 7 to 12 cycles using a sample-barcoded 5' primer and a J-beta primer mix. Each cDNA molecule carried a tag from a template-switch adaptor that contained 12 random nucleotides. From the 5' RACE reads, TCRdb called clonotypes with MiXCR, one entry per CDR3 protein. The data show about a million distinct CDR3 sequences, 35% to 45% seen once. This clonotype was detected a few times. The specimen sequenced was blood. The TCR sequence derives from a young man in good health.

The CDR3 region is CASSMQDNQPQHF. For the CDR3, the DNA is TGTGCCAGCAGTATGCAGGACAATCAGCCCCAGCATTTT. The V call is TRBV12-3 or TRBV12-4, the J call TRBJ1-5; no definite D call. V was shortened by 5 bases and J by 3 bases, with 8 bases between the two germline ends. CDR3 length equals 13 residues.